What follows describes a single T cell receptor (beta chain). The data originate from a study of OX40 agonist ivuxolimab in advanced cancers. Trimming took off 5 bases at V and 4 bases at J, with 12 bases between the two ends. This CDR3 is built from 13 residues. The germline gives CDR1 MNHNY, CDR2 SVGAGI (reference sequence). The repertoire was sequenced with immunoSEQ multiplex PCR; TCRdb's copy has only in-frame clones and lacks some. The data show tens of thousands of clones, with around 92% seen just once and 9% to 10% held by the top ten. The source was CD4+ or CD8+ T cells sorted from blood, collected in a trial of the OX40 agonist ivuxolimab. The rearrangement joins TRBV6-6 to TRBJ2-7, with TRBD1 as a possible D gene (5 bases). The receptor was derived from an adult with an advanced solid tumor such as melanoma, head and neck, liver or kidney cancer. CDR3 residues: CASSPQVDYEQYF. DNA of the CDR3: TGTGCCAGCAGTCCACAGGTTGATTACGAGCAGTACTTC.